This T cell receptor beta chain was identified in a study of T cell responses to AZD1222 COVID-19 vaccine. The protocol was immunoSEQ multiplex PCR, while the TCRdb copy is restricted to in-frame clones and leaves out a portion. The table includes about 73,000 clones, roughly nine tenths detected once. The CDR3 has 18 amino acids. V shed 0 bases and J shed 2 bases, with 19 bases lying between them. Germline CDR1 is SGHDT and CDR2 is YYEEEE. This sequence was found in an adult who received the AZD1222 COVID-19 vaccine. The rearrangement links TRBV5-6 to TRBJ2-3, with D possibly TRBD2 on 6 matching bases. Specimen: peripheral blood, collected 28 days after the second AZD1222 dose. This chain's CDR3 is CASSLAPPFAGPTDTQYF. Written as DNA, the CDR3 is TGTGCCAGCAGCTTGGCCCCTCCTTTTGCGGGACCCACAGATACGCAGTATTTT.